The 9 T cell receptor beta chains reported below all come from one sample, sequenced in a study of early T cells in non-severe SARS-CoV-2 infection. TCRdb independently ran MiXCR on the 5' RACE reads; one entry per CDR3 protein. The sample lists 80,000 to 95,000 distinct CDR3 sequences, around 16% seen once, with about 5% in the top ten. The specimen comprised whole blood, sampled at baseline. The source is an adult who was a healthcare worker with PCR-confirmed SARS-CoV-2 infection or an uninfected control (not recorded which).

The rearrangement joins TRBV27 to TRBJ2-7; D ambiguous. From germline, CDR1 is MNHEY and CDR2 SMNVEV (reference sequence). The CDR3 is made up of 14 amino acids. The germline V and J ends were trimmed by 3 bases and 7 bases, with 16 bases remaining between them. The CDR3: CASSLAGALSEQYF. The CDR3 DNA reads as TGTGCCAGCAGTTTGGCAGGTGCCTTGTCAGAGCAGTACTTC.

This clonotype came up a few times. CDR3: CASTDRASGRNEQFF. CDR3 nucleotide sequence: TGTGCCAGCACCGACCGGGCTAGCGGGCGCAATGAGCAGTTCTTC. This chain connects TRBV6-5 to TRBJ2-1; 8 nucleotides match TRBD2. The germline V gene has CDR1 MNHEY and CDR2 SVGAGI. This CDR3 contains 15 residues. The V gene end was trimmed by 7 bases and the J gene end by 6 bases; junction bases not matched to a gene: 11.

Many counts were recorded for this clonotype. The V and J genes are TRBV7-9 and TRBJ2-1; 8 positions match TRBD1. With V trimmed by 3 bases and J by 6 bases, 10 bases remained unmatched. Germline V gene data show CDR1 as SEHNR and CDR2 as FQNEAQ (reference sequence). This CDR3 comprises 16 residues. CDR3 protein: CASSFRTGTILNEQFF. In DNA, the CDR3 is TGTGCCAGCAGCTTTAGGACAGGGACCATCCTCAATGAGCAGTTCTTC.

The gene calls are TRBV28 and TRBJ1-5; tentative D call: TRBD1 (6 bases). CDR3 length: 15 amino acids. Germline V gives CDR1 MDHEN, CDR2 SYDVKM. Trimming took off 3 bases at V and 7 bases at J, with 16 bases between the two ends. CDR3 bases: TGTGCCAGCAGTTTCGGCTTGGGGGCCCAACAGCCCCAGCATTTT. As protein: CASSFGLGAQQPQHF.

This clonotype was picked up a small number of times. J is TRBJ1-4 and V is TRBV7-9, with a tentative D call TRBD1 (6 bases). Per the germline V gene, CDR1 is SEHNR and CDR2 is FQNEAQ (reference sequence). There are 17 residues in the CDR3. V was cut by 2 bases and J by 8 bases, with 21 bases left in between. The CDR3: CASSLPPRRGKYEKLFF. The CDR3 DNA reads TGTGCCAGCAGCTTACCACCGAGGAGGGGGAAGTACGAAAAACTGTTTTTT.

The rearrangement links TRBV20-1 to TRBJ1-2; D is undetermined. The V and J ends lost 0 bases and 8 bases respectively, with 4 bases between them. This CDR3 spans 10 amino acids. Germline V gene sequence: CDR1 DFQATT, CDR2 SNEGSKA (reference sequence). The CDR3 here is CSAREAGYTF. The CDR3 DNA follows: TGCAGTGCTAGAGAAGCCGGCTACACCTTC.

This clonotype was counted between two and nine times. The chain couples TRBV5-6 to TRBJ2-1; no clear D gene. Looked up from germline, CDR1 is SGHDT and CDR2 is YYEEEE. Trimming pared 1 base from V and 2 bases from J, leaving 10 bases between. The CDR3 is 15 amino acids. Here the CDR3 DNA reads TGTGCCAGCAGCTTGAGTAAGGCAGCCTACAATGAGCAGTTCTTC. It yields the protein CASSLSKAAYNEQFF.

This clonotype was picked up many times. Relative to the germline gene, one junction end is altered; a read error may explain this. The chain uses TRBV7-9 and TRBJ2-7, with TRBD2 matching over 10 bases. This CDR3 has 17 residues. CDR1 and CDR2 from the germline V gene are SEHNR and FQNEAQ (reference sequence). CDR3 loop: CASSLRDSSGSSHEQYF. In DNA, the CDR3 is TGTGCCAGCAGCTTGAGGGACTCTAGCGGGAGCTCCCACGAGCAGTACTTC.

This clonotype was picked up many times. V gene TRBV28 combines with J gene TRBJ2-3; no reliable D call. The CDR3 covers 11 residues. CDR1 MDHEN and CDR2 SYDVKM come from the germline V gene. V was trimmed by 5 bases and J by 7 bases, leaving 7 bases between them. CDR3: CASSPRNTQYF. CDR3 bases: TGTGCCAGCAGTCCCCGAAATACGCAGTATTTT.